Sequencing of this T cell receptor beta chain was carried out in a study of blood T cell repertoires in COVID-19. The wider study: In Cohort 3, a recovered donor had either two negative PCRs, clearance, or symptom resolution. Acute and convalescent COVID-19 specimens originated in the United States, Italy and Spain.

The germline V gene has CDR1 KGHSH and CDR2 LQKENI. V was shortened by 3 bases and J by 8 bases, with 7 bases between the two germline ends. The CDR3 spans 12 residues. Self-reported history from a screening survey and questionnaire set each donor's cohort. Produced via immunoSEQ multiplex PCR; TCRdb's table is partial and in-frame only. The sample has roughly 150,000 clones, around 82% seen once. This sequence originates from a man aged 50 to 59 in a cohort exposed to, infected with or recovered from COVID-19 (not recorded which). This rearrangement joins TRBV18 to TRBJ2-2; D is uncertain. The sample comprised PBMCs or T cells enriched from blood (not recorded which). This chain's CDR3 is CASSPISGELFF. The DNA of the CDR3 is TGTGCCAGCTCACCGATCAGTGGGGAGCTGTTTTTT.